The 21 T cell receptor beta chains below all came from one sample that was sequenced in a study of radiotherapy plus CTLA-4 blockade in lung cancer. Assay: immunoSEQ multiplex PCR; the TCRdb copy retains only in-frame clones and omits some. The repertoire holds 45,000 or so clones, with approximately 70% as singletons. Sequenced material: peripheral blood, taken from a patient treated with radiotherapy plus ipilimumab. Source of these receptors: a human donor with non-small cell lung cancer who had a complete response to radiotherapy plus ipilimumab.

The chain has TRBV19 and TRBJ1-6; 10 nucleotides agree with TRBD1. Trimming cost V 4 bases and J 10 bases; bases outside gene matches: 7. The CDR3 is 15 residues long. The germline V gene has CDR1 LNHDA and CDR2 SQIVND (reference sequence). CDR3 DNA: TGTGCCAGTAGTACTCGGACAGGGGGAAGCTCACCCCTCCACTTT. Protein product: CASSTRTGGSSPLHF.

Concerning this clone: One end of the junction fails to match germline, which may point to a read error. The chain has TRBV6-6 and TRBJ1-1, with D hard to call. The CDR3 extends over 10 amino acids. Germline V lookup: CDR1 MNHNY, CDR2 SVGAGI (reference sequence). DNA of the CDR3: TGTGCCGGCAGTTCGGTTGAAGCTTTCTTT. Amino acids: CAGSSVEAFF.

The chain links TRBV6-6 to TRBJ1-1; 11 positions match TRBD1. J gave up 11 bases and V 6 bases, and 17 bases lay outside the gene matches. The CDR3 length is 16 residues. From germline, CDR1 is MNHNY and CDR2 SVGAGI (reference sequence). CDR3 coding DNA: TGTGCCAGCAGCCCGCTTCCGGGACAGGGGGATATTGGGGCTTTCTTT. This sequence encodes CASSPLPGQGDIGAFF.

CDR3 DNA: TGTGCCAGTAGTAAGGAACAAGCGCGGTTTGCCGGGGAGCTGTTTTTT. Its translation is CASSKEQARFAGELFF. The chain couples TRBV19 to TRBJ2-2; no firm D call. The germline V gene has CDR1 LNHDA and CDR2 SQIVND (reference sequence). CDR3 length: 16 residues. V gave up 4 bases and J gave up 6 bases, with 18 bases separating them.

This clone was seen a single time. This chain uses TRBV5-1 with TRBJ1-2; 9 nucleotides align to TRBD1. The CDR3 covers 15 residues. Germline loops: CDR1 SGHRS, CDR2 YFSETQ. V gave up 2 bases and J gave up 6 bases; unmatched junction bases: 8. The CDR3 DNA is TGCGCCAGCAGCTTTAGGACGACAGGGGGAAATGGCTACACCTTC. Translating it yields CASSFRTTGGNGYTF. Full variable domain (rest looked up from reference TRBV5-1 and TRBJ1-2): KAGVTQTPRYLIKTRGQQVTLSCSPISGHRSVSWYQQTPGQGLQFLFEYFSETQRNKGNFPGRFSGRQFSNSRSEMNVSTLELGDSALYLCASSFRTTGGNGYTFGSGTRLTVV.

The CDR3 coding sequence is TGTGCCTGGAACGTGGGGGGGACCCAGTACTTC. The encoded protein is CAWNVGGTQYF. V usage is TRBV30 and J usage is TRBJ2-5; TRBD2 is a possible D gene (6 bases). This CDR3 has 11 amino acids. V was clipped by 4 bases and J by 7 bases, with 10 bases between them. The germline V gene has CDR1 GTSNPN and CDR2 SVGIG (reference sequence).

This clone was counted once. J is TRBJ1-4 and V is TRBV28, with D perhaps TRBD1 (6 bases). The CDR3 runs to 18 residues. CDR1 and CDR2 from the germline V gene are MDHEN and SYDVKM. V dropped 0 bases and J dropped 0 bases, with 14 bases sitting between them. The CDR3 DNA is TGTGCCAGCAGTTTATGGGCGGACAGATTCGCAACTAATGAAAAACTGTTTTTT. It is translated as CASSLWADRFATNEKLFF.

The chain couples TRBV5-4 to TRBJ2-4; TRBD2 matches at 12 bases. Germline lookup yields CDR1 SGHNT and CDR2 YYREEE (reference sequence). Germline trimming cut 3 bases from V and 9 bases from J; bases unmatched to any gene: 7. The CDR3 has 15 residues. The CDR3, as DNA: TGTGCCAGCAGCTCACCCGGGACTAGCGGGCGCATTCAGTACTTC. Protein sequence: CASSSPGTSGRIQYF. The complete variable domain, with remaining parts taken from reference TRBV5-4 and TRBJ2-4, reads ETGVTQSPTHLIKTRGQQVTLRCSSQSGHNTVSWYQQALGQGPQFIFQYYREEENGRGNFPPRFSGLQFPNYSSELNVNALELDDSALYLCASSSPGTSGRIQYFGAGTRLSVL.

As DNA, the CDR3 is TGTGCCAGCAGCGTAGACAACTACGAGCAGTACTTC. Amino acids: CASSVDNYEQYF. The gene calls are TRBV9 and TRBJ2-7, with D unresolved. The CDR3 is 12 residues long. V lost 0 bases and J lost 3, with 4 bases in between. Germline CDR1 is SGDLS and CDR2 is YYNGEE.

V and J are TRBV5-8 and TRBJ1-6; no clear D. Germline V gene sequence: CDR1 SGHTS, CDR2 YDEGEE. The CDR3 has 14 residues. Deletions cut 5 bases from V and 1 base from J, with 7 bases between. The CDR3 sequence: CASSSGSYNSPLHF. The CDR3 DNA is TGTGCCAGCAGTAGCGGGTCCTATAATTCACCCCTCCACTTT.

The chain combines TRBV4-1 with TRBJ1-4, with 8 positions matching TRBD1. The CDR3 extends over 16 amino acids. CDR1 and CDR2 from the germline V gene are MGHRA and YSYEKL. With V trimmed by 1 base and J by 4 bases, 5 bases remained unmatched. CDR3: CASSQGRGRDNEKLFF. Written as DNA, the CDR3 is TGCGCCAGCAGCCAAGGCAGGGGGCGGGATAATGAAAAACTGTTTTTT.

The CDR3 is CASSYSGPYEQYF. The CDR3 DNA reads TGTGCCAGCAGTTACTCGGGGCCTTACGAGCAGTACTTC. V usage is TRBV6-5 and J usage is TRBJ2-7, with a weak D call TRBD1 (5 bases). The germline V gene encodes CDR1 MNHEY and CDR2 SVGAGI. Trimming left V 0 bases short and J 4 bases short, with 7 bases between. This CDR3 is 13 amino acids long.

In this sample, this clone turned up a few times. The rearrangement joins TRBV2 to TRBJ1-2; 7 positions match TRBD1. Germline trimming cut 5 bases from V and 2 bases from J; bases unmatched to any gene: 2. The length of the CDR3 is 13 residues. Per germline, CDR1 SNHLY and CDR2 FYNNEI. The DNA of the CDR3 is TGTGCCAGCAGTCGACAGGGAAACTATGGCTACACCTTC. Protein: CASSRQGNYGYTF.

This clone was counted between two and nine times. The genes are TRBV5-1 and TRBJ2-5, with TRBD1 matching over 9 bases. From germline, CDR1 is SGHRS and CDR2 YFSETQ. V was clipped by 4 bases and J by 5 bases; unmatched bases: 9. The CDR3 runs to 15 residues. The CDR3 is CASSNPGQGGETQYF. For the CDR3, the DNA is TGCGCCAGCAGCAACCCGGGACAGGGAGGCGAGACCCAGTACTTC.

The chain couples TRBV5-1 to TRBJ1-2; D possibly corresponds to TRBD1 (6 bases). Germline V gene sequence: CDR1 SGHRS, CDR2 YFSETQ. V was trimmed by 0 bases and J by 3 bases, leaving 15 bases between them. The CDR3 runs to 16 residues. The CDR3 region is CASSLVGVGGDYGYTF. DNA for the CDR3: TGCGCCAGCAGCTTGGTTGGGGTAGGGGGTGACTATGGCTACACCTTC.

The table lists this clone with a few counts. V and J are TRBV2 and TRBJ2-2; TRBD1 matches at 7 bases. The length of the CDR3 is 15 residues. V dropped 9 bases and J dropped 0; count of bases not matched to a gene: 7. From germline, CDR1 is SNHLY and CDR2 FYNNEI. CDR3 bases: TGTGCCAGTACTAGACAGGGAGCGAACACCGGGGAGCTGTTTTTT. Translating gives CASTRQGANTGELFF.

The CDR3 spells CAISESGRGPEAFF. DNA of the CDR3: TGTGCCATCAGTGAGTCAGGCAGGGGCCCTGAAGCTTTCTTT. The rearrangement links TRBV10-3 to TRBJ1-1, with a weak D call TRBD1 (6 bases). The V gene's germline CDR1 is ENHRY and CDR2 SYGVKD. V was trimmed by 0 bases and J by 6 bases, leaving 11 bases between them. This CDR3 spans 14 amino acids.

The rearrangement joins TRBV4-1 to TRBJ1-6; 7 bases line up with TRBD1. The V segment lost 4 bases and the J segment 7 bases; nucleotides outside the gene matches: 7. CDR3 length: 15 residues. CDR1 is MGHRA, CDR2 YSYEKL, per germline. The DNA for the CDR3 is TGCGCCAGCAGCCGCTACAGGGGCGAAAATTCACCCCTCCACTTT. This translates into CASSRYRGENSPLHF.

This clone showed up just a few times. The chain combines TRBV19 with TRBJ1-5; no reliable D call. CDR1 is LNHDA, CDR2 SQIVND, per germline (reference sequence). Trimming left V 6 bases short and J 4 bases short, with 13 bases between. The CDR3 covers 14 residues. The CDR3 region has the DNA TGTGCCAGTAGGCGGGAGTCGGTGAATCAGCCCCAGCATTTT. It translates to CASRRESVNQPQHF.

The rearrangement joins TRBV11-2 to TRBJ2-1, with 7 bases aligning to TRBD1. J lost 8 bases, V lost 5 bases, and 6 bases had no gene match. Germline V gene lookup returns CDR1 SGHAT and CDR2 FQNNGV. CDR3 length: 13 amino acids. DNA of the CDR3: TGTGCCAGCAGCATGACAGGGTATCATGAGCAGTTCTTC. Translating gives CASSMTGYHEQFF.

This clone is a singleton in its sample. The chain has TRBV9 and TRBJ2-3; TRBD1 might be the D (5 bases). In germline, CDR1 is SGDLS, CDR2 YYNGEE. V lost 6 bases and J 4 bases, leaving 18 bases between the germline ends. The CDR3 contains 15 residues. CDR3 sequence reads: CASTLGGAGSDTQYF. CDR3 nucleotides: TGTGCCAGCACCTTGGGTGGGGCCGGCTCAGATACGCAGTATTTT.